The 27 T cell receptor beta chains below come from one sample, sequenced in a study of T cells after yellow fever vaccination. TCRdb used MiXCR to reprocess the 5' RACE reads, holding one entry per CDR3 protein. The data show 500,000 to 700,000 distinct CDR3 sequences, about 19% seen once. Source: PBMCs, taken 15 days after the yellow fever booster vaccination. The receptors shown here come from a man aged 25 to 40 who received the YFV17D yellow fever vaccine.

To note about this clonotype: Sequence at one end of the junction differs from germline and may be a read error. The V gene is TRBV12-3 or TRBV12-4, the J gene TRBJ2-7; no definite D call. CDR3 length: 13 amino acids. This chain's CDR3 is CASNLLGSNEQYF. DNA for the CDR3: TGTGCCAGCAATTTATTAGGGTCCAACGAGCAGTACTTC.

This clonotype showed up many times. The rearrangement joins TRBV20-1 to TRBJ2-7; the D is unclear. CDR1 and CDR2 (germline): DFQATT, SNEGSKA (reference sequence). This CDR3 comprises 12 residues. The V and J ends lost 3 bases and 6 bases respectively, with 12 bases between them. CDR3 amino acids: CSASPTITEQYF. CDR3 in DNA: TGCAGTGCTAGCCCAACAATTACCGAGCAGTACTTC.

This clonotype was observed at least ten times. V and J are TRBV12-3 or TRBV12-4 and TRBJ2-1; 8 nucleotides match TRBD2. The CDR3 covers 16 residues. V was pared by 6 bases and J by 6 bases, with 13 bases of the junction left unmatched. CDR3 sequence reads: CASSPGSGSPPNEQFF. CDR3 bases: TGTGCCAGCAGCCCCGGCAGCGGGAGCCCTCCCAATGAGCAGTTCTTC.

The chain carries TRBV7-2 and TRBJ2-7; the D gene is possibly TRBD1 (5 bases). Germline CDR1 and CDR2: SGHTA and FQGNSA. The CDR3 has 13 amino acids. Trimming left V 2 bases short and J 3 bases short, with 8 bases between. CDR3 DNA sequence: TGTGCCAGCAGCTTAACGACAGACTACGAGCAGTACTTC. The encoded protein is CASSLTTDYEQYF.

This clonotype was observed a few times. V is TRBV7-2 and J is TRBJ2-7; D is unclear. Germline CDR1 SGHTA, CDR2 FQGNSA. The CDR3 has 14 amino acids. Trimming left V 2 bases short and J 2 bases short, with 10 bases between. This chain's CDR3 is CASSLHSGAYEQYF. The CDR3 DNA reads TGTGCCAGCAGCTTACATTCCGGAGCCTACGAGCAGTACTTC. The entire variable domain, with the rest obtained from reference TRBV7-2 and TRBJ2-7, is as follows: GAGVSQSPSNKVTEKGKDVELRCDPISGHTALYWYRQSLGQGLEFLIYFQGNSAPDKSGLPSDRFSAERTGGSVSTLTIQRTQQEDSAVYLCASSLHSGAYEQYFGPGTRLTVT.

The V and J genes are TRBV20-1 and TRBJ2-2, with unresolved D. The germline gives CDR1 DFQATT, CDR2 SNEGSKA (reference sequence). The CDR3 is 15 residues long. V lost 0 bases, J lost 0 bases, and 8 bases lay in between. The CDR3 loop is CSARDYLSNTGELFF. CDR3 bases: TGCAGTGCTAGAGATTACCTTTCGAACACCGGGGAGCTGTTTTTT.

DNA for the CDR3: TGTGCCAGCAGTTACCTTGGCAACTATGGCTACACCTTC. Translated, it gives CASSYLGNYGYTF. V usage is TRBV6-5 and J usage is TRBJ1-2; no definite D call. CDR3 length equals 13 residues. Trimming pared 2 bases from V and 2 bases from J, leaving 6 bases between. Germline CDR1 and CDR2: MNHEY and SVGAGI.

The rearrangement joins TRBV3-1 to TRBJ2-1, with a possible D match to TRBD2 (6 bases). Trimming left V 4 bases short and J 9 bases short, with 22 bases between. Germline V gives CDR1 LGHDT, CDR2 YNNKEL (reference sequence). This CDR3 contains 16 residues. The DNA for the CDR3 is TGTGCCAGCAGCCCTGGACTATCCCCTAGGTTGGGTGAGCAGTTCTTC. Translation gives CASSPGLSPRLGEQFF.

This clonotype has just a few counts. The rearrangement uses TRBV7-9 and TRBJ2-1, with D hard to call. CDR3 size: 14 residues. Germline CDR1 and CDR2: SEHNR and FQNEAQ (reference sequence). With 7 bases removed from V and 3 bases from J, the gap between germline ends came to 13 bases. The CDR3 sequence is CASTSSRNYNEQFF. The CDR3 bases are TGTGCCAGCACCTCTTCCCGAAACTACAATGAGCAGTTCTTC.

In this sample, this clonotype turned up a few times. The rearrangement uses TRBV20-1 and TRBJ2-4; TRBD2 aligns across 8 bases. Germline values: CDR1 DFQATT, CDR2 SNEGSKA (reference sequence). V trimming: 0 bases; J trimming: 4 bases; junction bases outside the gene matches: 5. This CDR3 region has 15 residues. This CDR3 is CSARDYASGKNIQYF. The CDR3 nucleotides are TGCAGTGCTAGAGATTACGCTAGCGGGAAAAACATTCAGTACTTC.

This clonotype was detected a few times. V is TRBV19 and J is TRBJ1-2, with 9 bases lining up with TRBD1. The germline gives CDR1 LNHDA, CDR2 SQIVND (reference sequence). With 8 bases clipped from V and 2 bases from J, the junction kept 3 bases outside the gene matches. The length of the CDR3 is 13 residues. The DNA for the CDR3 is TGTGCCAGTCGGACAGGGGAGAACTATGGCTACACCTTC. Its translation is CASRTGENYGYTF.

A few counts support this clonotype. The chain recombines TRBV30 with TRBJ2-2, with D uncertain. In germline, CDR1 is GTSNPN, CDR2 SVGIG (reference sequence). The CDR3 is made up of 14 amino acids. V was cut by 3 bases and J by 3 bases, with 11 bases left in between. The CDR3 sequence is CAWSAGSYTGELFF. The CDR3 DNA reads TGTGCCTGGAGCGCCGGGTCGTACACCGGGGAGCTGTTTTTT. Filled out from reference TRBV30 and TRBJ2-2, the complete variable domain reads SQTIHQWPATLVQPVGSPLSLECTVEGTSNPNLYWYRQAAGRGLQLLFYSVGIGQISSEVPQNLSASRPQDRQFILSSKKLLLSDSGFYLCAWSAGSYTGELFFGEGSRLTVL.

The V call is TRBV18, the J call TRBJ2-7, with 13 nucleotides matching TRBD2. The length of the CDR3 is 15 residues. With 3 bases clipped from V and 6 bases from J, the junction kept 5 bases outside the gene matches. Per the germline V gene, CDR1 is KGHSH and CDR2 is LQKENI. CDR3 residues: CASSPGLAGATEQYF. CDR3 coding DNA: TGTGCCAGCTCACCTGGACTAGCGGGAGCAACCGAGCAGTACTTC.

This clonotype turned up a few times. The CDR3 coding sequence is TGTGCCATCGGACAGTCAAGATTGGGGACCCAGTACTTC. It is translated as CAIGQSRLGTQYF. V is TRBV6-1 and J is TRBJ2-5; TRBD1 is a possible D gene (6 bases). This CDR3 is built from 13 residues. With 10 bases removed from V and 7 bases from J, the gap between germline ends came to 19 bases. CDR1 MNHNS and CDR2 SASEGT come from the germline V gene.

This clonotype was counted only a few times. CDR3 protein: CASSFPSDPDTQYF. The CDR3 DNA follows: TGTGCCAGCAGTTTCCCTAGTGATCCAGATACGCAGTATTTT. The chain links TRBV28 to TRBJ2-3; D ambiguous. Trimming removed 3 bases at V and 4 bases at J, with 11 bases between. CDR1 is MDHEN, CDR2 SYDVKM, per germline. This CDR3 has 14 amino acids. Full variable domain (remainder filled in from reference TRBV28 and TRBJ2-3): DVKVTQSSRYLVKRTGEKVFLECVQDMDHENMFWYRQDPGLGLRLIYFSYDVKMKEKGDIPEGYSVSREKKERFSLILESASTNQTSMYLCASSFPSDPDTQYFGPGTRLTVL.

In its sample, this clonotype was seen a few times. The chain recombines TRBV12-3 or TRBV12-4 with TRBJ1-5; 8 bases map to TRBD1. With 7 bases clipped from V and 6 bases from J, the junction kept 2 bases outside the gene matches. The CDR3 has 12 amino acids. CDR3 sequence: CASNRGSQPQHF. CDR3 DNA sequence: TGTGCCAGCAACAGGGGGTCTCAGCCCCAGCATTTT.

V usage is TRBV20-1 and J usage is TRBJ2-3; no clear D gene. Trimming removed 3 bases from V and 3 bases from J, with 16 bases in between. CDR3 length: 15 amino acids. Germline V CDR1 and CDR2: DFQATT, SNEGSKA (reference sequence). For the CDR3, the DNA is TGCAGTGCTAGCTACCCGGCAGGCCGGACAGATACGCAGTATTTT. Its translation: CSASYPAGRTDTQYF.

The genes are TRBV20-1 and TRBJ2-3, with TRBD2 identical over 11 bases. The CDR3 is made up of 17 amino acids. The germline V gene has CDR1 DFQATT and CDR2 SNEGSKA (reference sequence). V was pared by 5 bases and J by 6 bases, with 16 bases of the junction left unmatched. The DNA for the CDR3 is TGCAGTGCTCCCCGAACCGATAGCGGGAGGGCCGCGGATACGCAGTATTTT. The encoded protein is CSAPRTDSGRAADTQYF.

This sequence joins TRBV24-1 and TRBJ2-3; the D gene is possibly TRBD1 (7 bases). The germline gives CDR1 KGHDR, CDR2 SFDVKD. The CDR3 has 17 residues. Trimming took off 3 bases at V and 1 base at J, with 16 bases between the two ends. The DNA of the CDR3 is TGTGCCACCAGTGATCCTCGGACAGGCGGGGGCACAGATACGCAGTATTTT. It codes for CATSDPRTGGGTDTQYF.

This clonotype appeared a few times. The chain links TRBV5-1 to TRBJ2-1; possibly TRBD1 for D (5 bases). The CDR3 is 14 residues long. Germline V gene lookup returns CDR1 SGHRS and CDR2 YFSETQ. Trimming stripped 0 bases from V and 7 bases from J, with 11 bases between. Here the CDR3 DNA reads TGCGCCAGCAGCTTGGGGGGCAACTTGAATGAGCAGTTCTTC. It yields the protein CASSLGGNLNEQFF.

The table lists this clonotype with a few counts. V usage is TRBV3-1 and J usage is TRBJ2-3, with D perhaps assigned TRBD1 or TRBD2 (5 bases each). Trimming stripped 1 base from V and 8 bases from J, with 16 bases between. CDR3 length: 15 amino acids. Germline lookup yields CDR1 LGHDT and CDR2 YNNKEL (reference sequence). CDR3 in DNA: TGTGCCAGCAGCCAAGGGGGACCTGGGACGGGTACGCAGTATTTT. It codes for CASSQGGPGTGTQYF.

This clonotype occurred once. The chain combines TRBV21-1 with TRBJ2-6. TRBV21-1 is deemed a pseudogene. This CDR3 contains 19 residues. The CDR3 here is CASSKDPSRLASGANVLTF. The CDR3, as DNA: TGTGCCAGCAGCAAAGATCCGTCGCGACTAGCGTCTGGGGCCAACGTCCTGACTTTC.

This clonotype showed up many times. The CDR3, as DNA: TGCGCCAGCAGCTTCTCTCTTAGCGGCAGCGCCGTAAGATCCAATGAGCAGTTCTTC. This codes for CASSFSLSGSAVRSNEQFF. This chain links TRBV5-1 with TRBJ2-1; TRBD2 is a possible D gene (6 bases). The CDR3 contains 19 residues. Germline values: CDR1 SGHRS, CDR2 YFSETQ. V was trimmed by 2 bases and J by 6 bases, leaving 27 bases between them.

This sequence joins TRBV27 and TRBJ2-7; 7 nucleotides align to TRBD2. J gave up 2 bases and V 5 bases, and 6 bases lay outside the gene matches. The CDR3 has 14 amino acids. CDR1 and CDR2 (germline): MNHEY, SMNVEV (reference sequence). The CDR3 loop is CASSGMGGTYEQYF. The CDR3, as DNA: TGTGCCAGCAGTGGGATGGGGGGGACCTACGAGCAGTACTTC.

The genes are TRBV5-6 and TRBJ2-1; D gene ambiguous. V was trimmed by 5 bases and J by 6 bases, leaving 12 bases between them. The CDR3 covers 13 residues. Germline values: CDR1 SGHDT, CDR2 YYEEEE. The CDR3 DNA follows: TGTGCCAGCAGTTTGAGTGAAAGCAATGAGCAGTTCTTC. It translates to CASSLSESNEQFF.

V and J are TRBV7-2 and TRBJ2-5, with 7 bases that match TRBD2. The germline V gene has CDR1 SGHTA and CDR2 FQGNSA. This CDR3 has 14 residues. The J segment lost 5 bases and the V segment lost 2 bases, leaving 5 bases of the junction unmatched. The CDR3 is CASSLSAGKETQYF. CDR3 DNA sequence: TGTGCCAGCAGCTTATCAGCGGGAAAGGAGACCCAGTACTTC.

The J gene is TRBJ2-7, the V gene TRBV10-3; TRBD2 agrees at 10 bases. CDR3 length equals 16 residues. In germline, CDR1 is ENHRY, CDR2 SYGVKD. Germline trimming cut 4 bases from V and 4 bases from J; bases unmatched to any gene: 10. The CDR3 sequence is CAISAAASGSGYEQYF. For the CDR3, the DNA is TGTGCCATCAGTGCTGCAGCTAGCGGGAGCGGTTACGAGCAGTACTTC.